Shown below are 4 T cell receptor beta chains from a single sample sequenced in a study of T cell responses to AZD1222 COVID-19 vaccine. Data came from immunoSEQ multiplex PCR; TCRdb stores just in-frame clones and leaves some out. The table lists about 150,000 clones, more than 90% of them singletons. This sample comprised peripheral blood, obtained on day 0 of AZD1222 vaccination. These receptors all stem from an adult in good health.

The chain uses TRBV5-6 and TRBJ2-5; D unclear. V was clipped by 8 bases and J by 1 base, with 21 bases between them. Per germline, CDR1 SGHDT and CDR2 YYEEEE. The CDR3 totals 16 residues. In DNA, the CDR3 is TGTGCCAGGGTACGACGGTCCACGTCTTTCCAAGAGACCCAGTACTTC. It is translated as CARVRRSTSFQETQYF. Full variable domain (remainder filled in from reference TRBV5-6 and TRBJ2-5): DAGVTQSPTHLIKTRGQQVTLRCSPKSGHDTVSWYQQALGQGPQFIFQYYEEEERQRGNFPDRFSGHQFPNYSSELNVNALLLGDSALYLCARVRRSTSFQETQYFGPGTRLLVL.

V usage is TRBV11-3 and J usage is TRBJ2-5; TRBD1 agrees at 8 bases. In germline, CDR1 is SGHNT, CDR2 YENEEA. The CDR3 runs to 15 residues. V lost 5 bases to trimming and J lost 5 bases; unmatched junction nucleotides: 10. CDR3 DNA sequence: TGTGCCAGCAGCCGCGGACAGGGAGGAGGGGAGACCCAGTACTTC. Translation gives CASSRGQGGGETQYF.

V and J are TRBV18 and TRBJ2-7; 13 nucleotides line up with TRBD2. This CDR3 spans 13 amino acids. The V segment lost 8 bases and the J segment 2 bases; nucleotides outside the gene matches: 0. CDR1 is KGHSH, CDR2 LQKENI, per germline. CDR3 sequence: CASGLAGAYEQYF. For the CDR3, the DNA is TGTGCCAGCGGACTAGCGGGGGCCTACGAGCAGTACTTC.

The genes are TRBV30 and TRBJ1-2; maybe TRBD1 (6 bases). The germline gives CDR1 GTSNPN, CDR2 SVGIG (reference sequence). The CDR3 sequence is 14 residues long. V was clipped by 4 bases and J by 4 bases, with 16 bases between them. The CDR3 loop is CAWTRPGGTYGYTF. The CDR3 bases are TGTGCCTGGACCCGACCGGGGGGCACCTATGGCTACACCTTC.